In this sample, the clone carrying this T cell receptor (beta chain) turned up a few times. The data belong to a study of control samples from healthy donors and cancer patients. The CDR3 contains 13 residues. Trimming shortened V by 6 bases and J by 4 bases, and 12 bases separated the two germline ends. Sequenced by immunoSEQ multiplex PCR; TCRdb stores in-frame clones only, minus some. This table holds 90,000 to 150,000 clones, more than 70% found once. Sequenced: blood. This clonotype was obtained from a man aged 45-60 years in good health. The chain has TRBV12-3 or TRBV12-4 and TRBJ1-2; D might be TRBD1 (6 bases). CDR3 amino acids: CASSYRVLYGYTF. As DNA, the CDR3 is TGTGCCAGCAGCTACAGGGTCCTCTATGGCTACACCTTC.